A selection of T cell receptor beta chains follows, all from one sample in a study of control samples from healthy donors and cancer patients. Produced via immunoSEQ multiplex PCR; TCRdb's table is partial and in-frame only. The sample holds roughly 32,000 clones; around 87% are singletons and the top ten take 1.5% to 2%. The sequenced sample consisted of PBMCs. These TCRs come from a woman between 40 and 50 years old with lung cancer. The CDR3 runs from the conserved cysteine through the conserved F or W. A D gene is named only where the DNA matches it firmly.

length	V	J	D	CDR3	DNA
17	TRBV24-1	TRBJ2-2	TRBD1	CATSDTRFDRGVGELFF	TGTGCCACCAGTGATACCAGGTTCGACAGGGGTGTTGGGGAGCTGTTTTTT
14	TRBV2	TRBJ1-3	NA	CASTREGVGNTIYF	TGTGCCAGCACTCGAGAGGGGGTAGGAAACACCATATATTTT
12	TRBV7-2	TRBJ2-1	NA	CASSLDSTEQFF	TGTGCCAGCAGCTTGGACAGCACGGAGCAGTTCTTC
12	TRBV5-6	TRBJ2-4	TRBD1	CASSGTVNIQYF	TGTGCCAGCAGCGGGACAGTAAACATTCAGTACTTC
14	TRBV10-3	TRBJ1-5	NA	CAIREDGGGQPQHF	TGTGCCATCAGGGAGGACGGAGGAGGTCAGCCCCAGCATTTT
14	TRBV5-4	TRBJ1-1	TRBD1	CASSSRGLGTEAFF	TGTGCCAGCAGCAGCAGGGGGCTCGGCACTGAAGCTTTCTTT
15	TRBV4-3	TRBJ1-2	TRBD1	CASSHIPRDSYGYTF	TGCGCCAGCAGCCACATCCCCCGGGACAGTTATGGCTACACCTTC
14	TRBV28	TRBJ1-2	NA	CASSLEGVFYGYTF	TGTGCCAGCAGTTTGGAGGGAGTTTTCTATGGCTACACCTTC
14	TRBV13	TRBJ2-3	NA	CASSPTEATDTQYF	TGTGCCAGCAGCCCGACTGAGGCCACAGATACGCAGTATTTT
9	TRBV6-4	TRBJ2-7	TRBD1	CASRGDRDF	TGTGCCAGCAGGGGGGACAGGGACTTC